These T cell receptor beta chains were read from a single sample in a study of cytomegalovirus exposure and HLA in healthy donors. TCRdb's table, derived via immunoSEQ multiplex PCR, lists solely in-frame clones and lacks some. The table shows about 160,000 clones, with about nine tenths occurring only once. The sample consisted of PBMCs. The receptor set was obtained from a woman aged 18-29 years in good health and CMV-seropositive. Both conserved end residues are part of each CDR3. A D gene is named only where the DNA matches it firmly. Clone size appears in some rows only: once, few, many, or a class for an expanded clone.

V gene	clone size	J gene	D gene	CDR3 protein	CDR3 DNA
TRBV2	once	TRBJ1-1	.	CARNRETNTEAFF	TGTGCCAGAAACAGGGAAACGAACACTGAAGCTTTCTTT
TRBV7-6	.	TRBJ2-1	TRBD1	CASSRQGSEQFF	TGTGCCAGCAGCAGACAGGGATCCGAGCAGTTCTTC
TRBV11-2	.	TRBJ2-7	TRBD2	CASSLVSGSSYEQYF	TGTGCCAGCAGCTTAGTTAGCGGGTCTTCCTACGAGCAGTACTTC
TRBV6-6	.	TRBJ1-1	.	CASSYDRNTEAFF	TGTGCCAGCAGTTATGATAGGAACACTGAAGCTTTCTTT
TRBV6-4	.	TRBJ2-6	TRBD1	CASSGGTVGSGANVLTF	TGTGCCAGCAGTGGGGGGACAGTGGGCTCTGGGGCCAACGTCCTGACTTTC
TRBV4-2	few	TRBJ1-2	TRBD1	CASSQDTGGVGYGYTF	TGTGCCAGCAGCCAAGATACAGGGGGCGTCGGCTATGGCTACACCTTC
TRBV7-9	.	TRBJ2-7	TRBD1	CASSLPDRDHEQYF	TGTGCCAGCAGCTTACCGGACAGGGACCACGAGCAGTACTTC
TRBV7-3	.	TRBJ1-4	.	CASSAGTAKEGEKLFF	TGTGCCAGCAGCGCCGGGACGGCCAAGGAGGGGGAAAAACTGTTTTTT
TRBV25-1	.	TRBJ2-5	.	CASSGAGTQKETQYF	TGTGCCAGCAGTGGCGCCGGGACTCAGAAAGAGACCCAGTACTTC
TRBV7-2	.	TRBJ2-7	TRBD2	CASSTGLAGAGYEQYF	TGTGCCAGCAGCACCGGACTAGCGGGAGCAGGTTACGAGCAGTACTTC
TRBV4-1	.	TRBJ1-1	.	CASSQRETGRGGTEAFF	TGCGCCAGCAGCCAAAGGGAGACAGGTCGAGGCGGCACTGAAGCTTTCTTT
TRBV6-6	once	TRBJ2-3	TRBD1	CASSYSRQGTDTQYF	TGTGCCAGCAGTTACTCGAGACAGGGGACAGATACGCAGTATTTT
TRBV6-1	.	TRBJ2-7	.	CASSEADTYEQYF	TGTGCCAGCAGTGAGGCGGACACCTACGAGCAGTACTTC
TRBV5-6	.	TRBJ2-2	.	CASSLVARSNTGELFF	TGTGCCAGCAGCTTGGTCGCTAGATCGAACACCGGGGAGCTGTTTTTT
TRBV27	once	TRBJ2-7	TRBD1	CASSPDRGAPYEQYF	TGTGCCAGCAGTCCAGACAGGGGTGCCCCCTACGAGCAGTACTTC
TRBV27	.	TRBJ2-3	TRBD1	CASSLGTGVYTDTQYF	TGTGCCAGCAGTTTAGGGACAGGGGTTTATACAGATACGCAGTATTTT
TRBV10-3	few	TRBJ2-5	.	CAISERGETQYF	TGTGCCATCAGTGAACGCGGAGAGACCCAGTACTTC
TRBV7-9	.	TRBJ1-2	TRBD1	CASSSPSQGVGHYGYTF	TGTGCCAGCAGCTCACCCTCACAGGGGGTGGGTCACTATGGCTACACCTTC
TRBV5-1	.	TRBJ2-5	TRBD2	CASSLVTGGGLETQYF	TGCGCCAGCAGCTTGGTCACGGGAGGAGGTTTAGAGACCCAGTACTTC
TRBV19	few	TRBJ2-5	TRBD1	CASSTGGETQYF	TGTGCCAGTAGCACAGGGGGAGAGACCCAGTACTTC
TRBV18	few	TRBJ2-7	TRBD2	CASSPDAGVNYEQYF	TGTGCCAGCTCACCAGATGCGGGGGTGAACTACGAGCAGTACTTC